The TCR beta chain described here comes from a study of OX40 agonist ivuxolimab in advanced cancers. Study at large: It was ivuxolimab, an agonistic anti-OX40 (CD134) antibody, that patients were treated with.

With respect to this clone: Antigen: not known.

Points from the study as a whole: The average count of expanded clones was higher among CD8+ T cells than among CD4+. Dose levels from 0.1 to 3.0 mg/kg saw CD4+ and CD8+ blood T cells expand clonally by week 6.

Repertoires were generated with immunoSEQ multiplex PCR, while TCRdb's copy carries only in-frame clones and drops some. The sample contains nearly 45,000 clones, about 90% of which appear only once. V was shortened by 5 bases and J by 5 bases, with 15 bases between the two germline ends. This CDR3 comprises 14 residues. The germline V gene encodes CDR1 SEHNR and CDR2 FQNEAQ (reference sequence). Cycle 7 day 1, cycle 4 day 1, and baseline were the timepoints at which blood was sampled. The chain carries TRBV7-9 and TRBJ1-1, with a possible D match to TRBD1 (5 bases). The sequenced sample was CD4+ or CD8+ T cells sorted from blood, obtained in a trial of the OX40 agonist ivuxolimab. The receptor was isolated from an adult with an advanced solid tumor such as melanoma, head and neck, liver or kidney cancer. CDR3 in DNA: TGTGCCAGCAGCCCCAGGGAAGGTGGGACTGAAGCTTTCTTT. Amino acids: CASSPREGGTEAFF.